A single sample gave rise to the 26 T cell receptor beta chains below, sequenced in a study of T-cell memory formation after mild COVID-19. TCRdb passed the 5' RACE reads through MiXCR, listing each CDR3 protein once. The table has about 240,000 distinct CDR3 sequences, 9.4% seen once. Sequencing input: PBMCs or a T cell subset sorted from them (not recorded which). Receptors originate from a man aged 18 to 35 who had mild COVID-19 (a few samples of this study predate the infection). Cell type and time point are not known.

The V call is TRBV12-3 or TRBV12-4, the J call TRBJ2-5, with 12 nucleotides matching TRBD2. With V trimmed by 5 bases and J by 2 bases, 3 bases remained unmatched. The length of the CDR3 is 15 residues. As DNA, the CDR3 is TGTGCCAGCAGTAGGACTAGCGGGGTTCAAGAGACCCAGTACTTC. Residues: CASSRTSGVQETQYF.

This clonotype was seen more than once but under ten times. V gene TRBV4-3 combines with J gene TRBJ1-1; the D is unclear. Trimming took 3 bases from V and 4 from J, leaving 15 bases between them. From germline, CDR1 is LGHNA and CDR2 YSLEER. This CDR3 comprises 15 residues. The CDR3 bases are TGCGCCAGCAGCCAGGACGGTCGATGGGGCACTGAAGCTTTCTTT. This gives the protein CASSQDGRWGTEAFF.

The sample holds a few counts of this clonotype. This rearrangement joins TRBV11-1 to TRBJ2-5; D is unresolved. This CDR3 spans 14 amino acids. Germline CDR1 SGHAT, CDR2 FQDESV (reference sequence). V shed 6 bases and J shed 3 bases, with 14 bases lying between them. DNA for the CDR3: TGTGCCAGCAGTGTGGGTGCGCGGAAAGAGACCCAGTACTTC. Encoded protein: CASSVGARKETQYF.

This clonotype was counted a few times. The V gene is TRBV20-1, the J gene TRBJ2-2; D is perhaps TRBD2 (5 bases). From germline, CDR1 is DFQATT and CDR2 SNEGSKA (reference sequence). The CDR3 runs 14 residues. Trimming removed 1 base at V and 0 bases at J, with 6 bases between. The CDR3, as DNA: TGCAGTGCTAGAGTACTAGCGAACACCGGGGAGCTGTTTTTT. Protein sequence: CSARVLANTGELFF.

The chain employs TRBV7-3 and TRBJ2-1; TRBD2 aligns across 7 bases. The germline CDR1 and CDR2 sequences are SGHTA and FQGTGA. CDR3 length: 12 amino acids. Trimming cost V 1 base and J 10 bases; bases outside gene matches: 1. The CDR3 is CASSLRGGEQFF. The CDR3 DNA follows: TGTGCCAGCAGCTTAAGGGGAGGGGAGCAGTTCTTC.

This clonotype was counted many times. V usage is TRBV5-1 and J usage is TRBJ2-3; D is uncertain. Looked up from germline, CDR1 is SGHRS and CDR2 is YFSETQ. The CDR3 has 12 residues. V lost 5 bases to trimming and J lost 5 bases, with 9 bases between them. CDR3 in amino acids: CASSREGDTQYF. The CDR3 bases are TGCGCCAGCAGTAGGGAAGGAGATACGCAGTATTTT. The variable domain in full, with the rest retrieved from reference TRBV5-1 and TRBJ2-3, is KAGVTQTPRYLIKTRGQQVTLSCSPISGHRSVSWYQQTPGQGLQFLFEYFSETQRNKGNFPGRFSGRQFSNSRSEMNVSTLELGDSALYLCASSREGDTQYFGPGTRLTVL.

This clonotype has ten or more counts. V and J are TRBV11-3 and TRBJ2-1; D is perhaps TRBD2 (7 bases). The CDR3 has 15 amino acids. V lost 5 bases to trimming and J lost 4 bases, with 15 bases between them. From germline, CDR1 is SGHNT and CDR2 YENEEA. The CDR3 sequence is CASSLTAGAYNEQFF. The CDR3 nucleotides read TGTGCCAGCAGCCTAACGGCGGGGGCGTACAATGAGCAGTTCTTC.

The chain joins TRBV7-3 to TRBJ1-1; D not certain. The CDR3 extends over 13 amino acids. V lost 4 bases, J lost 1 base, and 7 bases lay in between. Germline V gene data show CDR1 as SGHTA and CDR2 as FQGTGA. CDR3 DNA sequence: TGTGCCAGCAGCTCACATAAGAACACTGAAGCTTTCTTT. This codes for CASSSHKNTEAFF. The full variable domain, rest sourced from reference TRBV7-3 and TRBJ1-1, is GAGVSQTPSNKVTEKGKYVELRCDPISGHTALYWYRQSLGQGPEFLIYFQGTGAADDSGLPNDRFFAVRPEGSVSTLKIQRTERGDSAVYLCASSSHKNTEAFFGQGTRLTVV.

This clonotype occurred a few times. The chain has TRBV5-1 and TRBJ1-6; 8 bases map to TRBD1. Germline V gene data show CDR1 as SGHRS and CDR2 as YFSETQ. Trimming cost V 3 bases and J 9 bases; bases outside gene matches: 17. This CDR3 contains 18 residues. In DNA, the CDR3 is TGCGCCAGCAGCTCCGGACAGGGAAGTCTCTACTTTGGTTCACCCCTCCACTTT. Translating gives CASSSGQGSLYFGSPLHF.

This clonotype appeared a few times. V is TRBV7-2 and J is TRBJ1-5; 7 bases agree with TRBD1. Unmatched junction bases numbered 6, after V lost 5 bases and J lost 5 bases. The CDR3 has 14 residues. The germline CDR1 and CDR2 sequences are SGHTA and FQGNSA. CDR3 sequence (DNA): TGTGCCAGCAGCCGGGACAGCCCGTATCAGCCCCAGCATTTT. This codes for CASSRDSPYQPQHF. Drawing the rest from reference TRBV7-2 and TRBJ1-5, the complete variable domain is GAGVSQSPSNKVTEKGKDVELRCDPISGHTALYWYRQSLGQGLEFLIYFQGNSAPDKSGLPSDRFSAERTGGSVSTLTIQRTQQEDSAVYLCASSRDSPYQPQHFGDGTRLSIL.

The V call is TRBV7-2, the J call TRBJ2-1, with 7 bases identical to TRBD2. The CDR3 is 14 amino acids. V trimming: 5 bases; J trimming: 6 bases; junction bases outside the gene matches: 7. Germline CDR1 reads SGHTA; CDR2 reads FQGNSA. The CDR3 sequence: CASSLERGSNEQFF. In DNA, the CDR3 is TGTGCCAGCAGCCTAGAGCGGGGAAGCAATGAGCAGTTCTTC.

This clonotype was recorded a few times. CDR3 in amino acids: CASSPQGPYGYTF. DNA of the CDR3: TGTGCCAGCAGCCCCCAGGGGCCCTATGGCTACACCTTC. The J gene is TRBJ1-2, the V gene TRBV12-3 or TRBV12-4; tentatively, D is TRBD1 (6 bases). This CDR3 region has 13 residues. Trimming cost V 6 bases and J 4 bases, with 12 bases left between them.

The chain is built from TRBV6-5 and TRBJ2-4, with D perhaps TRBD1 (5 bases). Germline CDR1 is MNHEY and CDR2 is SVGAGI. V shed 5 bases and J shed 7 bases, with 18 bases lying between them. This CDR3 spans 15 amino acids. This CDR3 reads CASSTHDSDVNIQYF. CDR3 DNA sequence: TGTGCCAGCAGTACCCATGACAGTGACGTGAACATTCAGTACTTC.

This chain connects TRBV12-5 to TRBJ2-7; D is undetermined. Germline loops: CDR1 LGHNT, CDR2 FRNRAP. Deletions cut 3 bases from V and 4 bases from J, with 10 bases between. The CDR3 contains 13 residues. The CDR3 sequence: CASGFGRSYEQYF. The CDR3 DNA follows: TGTGCTAGTGGTTTCGGCAGGTCTTACGAGCAGTACTTC. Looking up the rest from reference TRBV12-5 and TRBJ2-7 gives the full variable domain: DARVTQTPRHKVTEMGQEVTMRCQPILGHNTVFWYRQTMMQGLELLAYFRNRAPLDDSGMPKDRFSAEMPDATLATLKIQPSEPRDSAVYFCASGFGRSYEQYFGPGTRLTVT.

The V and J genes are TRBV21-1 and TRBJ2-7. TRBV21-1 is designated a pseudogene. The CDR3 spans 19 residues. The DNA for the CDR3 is TGTGCCAGCAGCAAATCGCTACCTGGTGATAACCGACGGACCTACGAGCAGTACTTC. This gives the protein CASSKSLPGDNRRTYEQYF.

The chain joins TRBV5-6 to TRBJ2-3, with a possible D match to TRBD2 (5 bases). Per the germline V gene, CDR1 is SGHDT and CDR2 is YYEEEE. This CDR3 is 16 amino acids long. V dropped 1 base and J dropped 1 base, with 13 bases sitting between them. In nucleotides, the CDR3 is TGTGCCAGCAGCTTGCGTGGGAGCCGGGGCACAGATACGCAGTATTTT. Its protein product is CASSLRGSRGTDTQYF. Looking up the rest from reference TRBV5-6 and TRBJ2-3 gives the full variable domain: DAGVTQSPTHLIKTRGQQVTLRCSPKSGHDTVSWYQQALGQGPQFIFQYYEEEERQRGNFPDRFSGHQFPNYSSELNVNALLLGDSALYLCASSLRGSRGTDTQYFGPGTRLTVL.

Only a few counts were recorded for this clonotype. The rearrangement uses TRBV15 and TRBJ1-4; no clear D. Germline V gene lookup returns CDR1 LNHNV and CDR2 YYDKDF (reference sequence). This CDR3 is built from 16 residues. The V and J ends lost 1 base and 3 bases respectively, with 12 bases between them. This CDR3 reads CATSRGSADSNEKLFF. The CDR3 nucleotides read TGTGCCACCAGCAGAGGTTCCGCGGACTCTAATGAAAAACTGTTTTTT.

The CDR3 loop reads CASRQAGELLSPDTQYF. In DNA form, the CDR3 reads TGTGCCAGCAGACAAGCAGGGGAGTTATTGAGCCCAGATACGCAGTATTTT. V and J are TRBV7-8 and TRBJ2-3, with a tentative D call TRBD1 (6 bases). The length of the CDR3 is 17 residues. Trimming took 6 bases from V and 4 from J, leaving 23 bases between them. The germline V gene has CDR1 SGHVS and CDR2 FQNEAQ.

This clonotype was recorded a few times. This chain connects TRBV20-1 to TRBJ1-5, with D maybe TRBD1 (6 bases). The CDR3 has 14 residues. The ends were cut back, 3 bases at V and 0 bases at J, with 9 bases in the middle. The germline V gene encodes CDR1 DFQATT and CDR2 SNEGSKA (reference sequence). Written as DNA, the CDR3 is TGCAGTGCTAGGCCAGGGGATAGCAATCAGCCCCAGCATTTT. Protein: CSARPGDSNQPQHF.

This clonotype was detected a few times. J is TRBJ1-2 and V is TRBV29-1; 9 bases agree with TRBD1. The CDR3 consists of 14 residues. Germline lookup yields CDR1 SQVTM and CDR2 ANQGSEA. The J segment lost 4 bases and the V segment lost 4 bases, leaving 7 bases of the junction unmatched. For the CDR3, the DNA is TGCAGCGTTGTGATCCCGACAGGGGGCTATGGCTACACCTTC. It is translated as CSVVIPTGGYGYTF.

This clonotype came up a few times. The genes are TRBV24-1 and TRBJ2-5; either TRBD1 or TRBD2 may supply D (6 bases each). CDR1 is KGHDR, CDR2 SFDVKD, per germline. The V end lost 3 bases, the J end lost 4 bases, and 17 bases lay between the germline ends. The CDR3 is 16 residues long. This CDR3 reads CATSDPTTGAGETQYF. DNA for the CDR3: TGTGCCACCAGTGATCCCACCACGGGGGCCGGAGAGACCCAGTACTTC.

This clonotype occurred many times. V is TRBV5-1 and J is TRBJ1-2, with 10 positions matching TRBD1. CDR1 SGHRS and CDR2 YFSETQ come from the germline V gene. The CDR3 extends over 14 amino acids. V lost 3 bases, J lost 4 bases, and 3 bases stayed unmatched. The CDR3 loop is CASSSGQGLYGYTF. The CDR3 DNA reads TGCGCCAGCAGCTCGGGACAGGGGCTCTATGGCTACACCTTC.

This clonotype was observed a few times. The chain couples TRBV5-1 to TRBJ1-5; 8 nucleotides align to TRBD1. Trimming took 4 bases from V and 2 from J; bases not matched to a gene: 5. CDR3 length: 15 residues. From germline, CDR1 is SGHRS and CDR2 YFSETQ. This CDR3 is CASSPGGLGNQPQHF. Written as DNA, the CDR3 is TGCGCCAGCAGCCCAGGGGGCCTGGGCAATCAGCCCCAGCATTTT.

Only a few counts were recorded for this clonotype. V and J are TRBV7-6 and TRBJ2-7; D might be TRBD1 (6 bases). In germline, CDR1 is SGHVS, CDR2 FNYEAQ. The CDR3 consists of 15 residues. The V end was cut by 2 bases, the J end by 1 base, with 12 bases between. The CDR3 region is CASSLWAGASYEQYF. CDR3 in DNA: TGTGCCAGCAGCTTATGGGCAGGGGCTTCCTACGAGCAGTACTTC.

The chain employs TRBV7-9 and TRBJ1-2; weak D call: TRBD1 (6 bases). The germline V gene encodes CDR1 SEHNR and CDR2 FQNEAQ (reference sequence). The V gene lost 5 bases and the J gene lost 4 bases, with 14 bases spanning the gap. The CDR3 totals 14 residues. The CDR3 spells CASSATGPAYGYTF. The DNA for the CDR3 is TGTGCCAGCAGCGCTACAGGGCCGGCCTATGGCTACACCTTC.

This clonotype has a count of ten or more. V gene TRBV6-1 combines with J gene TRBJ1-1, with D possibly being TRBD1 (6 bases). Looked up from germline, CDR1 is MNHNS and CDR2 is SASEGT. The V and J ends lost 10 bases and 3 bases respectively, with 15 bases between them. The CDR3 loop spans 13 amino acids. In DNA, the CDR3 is TGTGCCACCCAAACAGGGCCGGACACTGAAGCTTTCTTT. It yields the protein CATQTGPDTEAFF.